This T cell receptor beta chain was captured by sequencing in a study of T cell repertoires in cytomegalovirus infection. TCRdb reprocessed the reads via MiXCR and lists one record per CDR3 protein. This table has approximately 110,000 distinct CDR3 sequences, over 40% appearing once. A note on this clonotype: Its target is unknown.

The V and J ends lost 7 bases and 7 bases respectively, with 20 bases between them. This CDR3 comprises 14 residues. In germline, CDR1 is MNHEY, CDR2 SMNVEV (reference sequence). V and J are TRBV27 and TRBJ2-7; TRBD1 is a possible D gene (7 bases). This clonotype originated in a human donor in good health (CMV status not recorded). Some clones in this sample may be carry-over from other donors' samples. Sequencing was performed on CD8+ T cells from cultured PBMCs, taken from culture after CMV antigen stimulation. The CDR3 region is CASTQGGPRGEQYF. For the CDR3, the DNA is TGTGCCAGCACCCAGGGGGGTCCGCGAGGGGAGCAGTACTTC.